The rows below give T cell receptor beta chains drawn from one sample of a study of T cell responses to AZD1222 COVID-19 vaccine. The data were produced by immunoSEQ multiplex PCR, yet TCRdb's version contains in-frame clones alone and is incomplete. This sample has some 120,000 clones, with 80% to 90% found just once. The sequenced sample was peripheral blood, obtained on day 0 of MenACWY control vaccination. Receptors were obtained from an adult in good health. Each CDR3 is given without its conserved first and last residue. The order of the fields is V gene, CDR3 length, CDR3 protein.

TRBV27	13	ASKVRRGQRDTQY
TRBV4-1	13	ASSQLQGAGYEQY
TRBV10-3	12	AISDKGRGYGYT
TRBV24-1	13	ATQPSGGARNEQF
TRBV4-3	15	ASSRLKSSGGTGELF
TRBV15	10	ATSNFQETQY
TRBV3-1/TRBV3-2	12	ASSLTGRTYEQY
TRBV9	14	ASSVGRSGGIHEQY
TRBV4-3	13	ASSQDLGLGGEQY
TRBV19	14	ASSIDERGINYGYT
TRBV23-1	13	ASSHQPGRRRSLH
TRBV7-8	14	ASSLVGRQKGKTQY
TRBV10-3	13	ATKFSAGEREKLF
TRBV2	11	ASSEGNTGELF
TRBV3-1/TRBV3-2	13	ASSRTDSSSGELF
TRBV7-2	13	ASSLNSGGSYEQY
TRBV4-1	13	ASSQTGGVYTEAF
TRBV7-9	15	ASSLVIGRGMEETQY
TRBV4-1	14	ASSHILAGASYEQY
TRBV5-6	13	ASSGQPGLPDTQY
TRBV3-1/TRBV3-2	17	ASSQDSGTGRSTKNIQY
TRBV6-4	14	ASSDSSGAGTDTQY
TRBV20-1	13	SASKASSYNSPLH
TRBV2	11	ASSDTDTGELF
TRBV28	15	ASSLAGQGAITGELF
TRBV4-1	16	ASSANPLAGLPGDTQY
TRBV4-3	13	ASSQAAEPNEKLF
TRBV14	17	ASSPNEGLAGWSYNEQF
TRBV5-4	13	ASSDPEFMNTEAF
TRBV28	13	ASSPSGRSGNTIY
TRBV7-2	13	ASSSRASYSYEQY
TRBV10-3	14	AISDRTGSTYNEQF
TRBV19	11	ASSNRQHTEAF
TRBV19	13	ASSIRTKGSYGYT
TRBV30	11	AWSVFVGNEQF
TRBV6-1	14	ASSEGAALSYNEQF
TRBV10-1	11	ASNNDRDEKLF
TRBV5-1	12	ASSLAELGETQY
TRBV5-5	12	ASSLGPSSYEQY
TRBV7-8	13	ASSLDRGALYGYT
TRBV5-4	15	ASSSSPSGGAGNEQF
TRBV6-5	12	ASNIGQGLTEAF
TRBV15	13	ATSGDRSRNSPLH
TRBV5-1	14	ASSLIGPAIAYEQY
TRBV6-5	13	ASSTGGFSGYGYT
TRBV19	13	ASSNQGSGVETQY